The 3 T cell receptor beta chains reported below all come from one sample, sequenced in a study of PD-1 blockade in classical Hodgkin lymphoma. The method was immunoSEQ multiplex PCR; TCRdb's version includes in-frame clones alone and lacks a portion of them. The profile shows roughly 60,000 clones, roughly nine tenths of them singletons. Time point noted: cycle 4 day 1 (C4D1), after 6 weeks of nivolumab. Each patient's relapse followed autologous stem cell transplantation, and brentuximab vedotin exposure varied. Specimen: peripheral blood mononuclear cells (PBMCs), collected before the fourth cycle of nivolumab. These receptors were obtained from a human donor with classical Hodgkin lymphoma.

The chain carries TRBV27 and TRBJ2-2; possible D gene TRBD1, 6 bases. V lost 2 bases to trimming and J lost 4 bases, with 8 bases between them. The germline gives CDR1 MNHEY, CDR2 SMNVEV (reference sequence). The CDR3 spans 14 residues. CDR3 region: CASSLDRITGELFF. The CDR3 DNA reads TGTGCCAGCAGTTTAGACAGGATCACCGGGGAGCTGTTTTTT.

This rearrangement joins TRBV28 to TRBJ2-3, with 10 nucleotides matching TRBD2. The CDR3 contains 17 residues. The germline gives CDR1 MDHEN, CDR2 SYDVKM. The ends lost 3 bases at V and 2 bases at J; junction bases unmatched: 8. The CDR3 here is CASSFPSGSGITDTQYF. CDR3 coding DNA: TGTGCCAGCAGTTTCCCTAGCGGGAGTGGTATCACAGATACGCAGTATTTT.

This chain joins TRBV7-9 and TRBJ2-7; D call uncertain. CDR3 length: 14 residues. V dropped 6 bases and J dropped 3 bases, with 15 bases sitting between them. Germline V CDR1 and CDR2: SEHNR, FQNEAQ (reference sequence). CDR3 coding DNA: TGTGCCAGCAGTTCGTCGAAGGCTAGCTACGAGCAGTACTTC. Protein product: CASSSSKASYEQYF.